Shown below are 22 T cell receptor beta chains from a single sample sequenced in a study of regulatory T cells in long-lasting Graves disease. Building of the TCR beta libraries involved iRepertoire HTBI primers and Arm-PCR of CDR3 regions. Each CDR3 protein gets one entry after TCRdb re-called the multiplex PCR reads with MiXCR. The table has about 460,000 distinct CDR3 sequences, about 20% seen once; the top ten hold about 12%. Described time point: persistent/refractory GD, antithyroid drugs over 5 years with positive TRAb. Following extraction of RNA from PBMCs, that RNA was used to make the TCR library. Sequencing used peripheral blood mononuclear cells (PBMCs), obtained when the disease was refractory, from a patient treated with antithyroid drugs. The receptors originated from a female donor with Graves disease.

The V gene is TRBV20-1, the J gene TRBJ2-1; D unclear. Trimming removed 4 bases at V and 0 bases at J, with 7 bases between. This CDR3 spans 13 amino acids. The germline CDR1 and CDR2 sequences are DFQATT and SNEGSKA (reference sequence). The CDR3 spells CSATRSSYNEQFF. The CDR3, as DNA: TGCAGTGCTACACGTAGCTCCTACAATGAGCAGTTCTTC.

V is TRBV7-9 and J is TRBJ2-7; 8 nucleotides match TRBD2. Germline-derived CDR1 and CDR2 are SEHNR and FQNEAQ (reference sequence). The CDR3 length is 15 residues. V dropped 6 bases and J dropped 3; count of bases not matched to a gene: 10. The CDR3 DNA follows: TGTGCCAGCAGTATTCTGGCGGGAGGATTCTACGAGCAGTACTTC. Encoded protein: CASSILAGGFYEQYF.

The chain combines TRBV4-3 with TRBJ2-7, with TRBD1 as a possible D gene (5 bases). V was trimmed by 0 bases and J by 6 bases, leaving 18 bases between them. The germline V gene has CDR1 LGHNA and CDR2 YSLEER. The CDR3 is 16 amino acids. The CDR3 spells CASSQDRPTLRGEQYF. The CDR3 DNA reads TGCGCCAGCAGCCAAGATCGCCCTACTTTAAGGGGCGAGCAGTACTTC.

V is TRBV6-1 and J is TRBJ2-1; D is unresolved. Between the trimmed V and J ends, which lost 5 bases and 10 bases, there was a span of 15 bases. CDR3 length: 13 amino acids. Germline lookup yields CDR1 MNHNS and CDR2 SASEGT. The CDR3, as DNA: TGTGCCAGCAGTACCGGGCCTGACATAGAGCAGTTCTTC. Residues: CASSTGPDIEQFF.

The rearrangement links TRBV30 to TRBJ1-5; no reliable D call. The ends were cut back, 5 bases at V and 5 bases at J, with 13 bases in the middle. The CDR3 loop spans 13 amino acids. In germline, CDR1 is GTSNPN, CDR2 SVGIG (reference sequence). CDR3 protein: CAWDTGFDQPQHF. CDR3 in DNA: TGTGCCTGGGACACGGGTTTTGATCAGCCCCAGCATTTT.

This clonotype has ten or more counts. The chain carries TRBV7-2 and TRBJ2-7; 9 positions agree with TRBD2. Losses at the gene ends were 1 base for V and 3 bases for J; bases not matched to a gene: 1. The CDR3 spans 14 residues. Looked up from germline, CDR1 is SGHTA and CDR2 is FQGNSA. CDR3 sequence (DNA): TGTGCCAGCAGCTTAGAAGCGGGGGGCTACGAGCAGTACTTC. Translation gives CASSLEAGGYEQYF.

The rearrangement uses TRBV4-2 and TRBJ2-5; 11 nucleotides line up with TRBD2. Trimming took 1 base from V and 5 from J; bases not matched to a gene: 9. This CDR3 spans 17 amino acids. Germline lookup yields CDR1 LGHNA and CDR2 YNFKEQ. The CDR3, as DNA: TGTGCCAGCAGCCAAGGACAACTAGCGGGAGTTGGGGAGACCCAGTACTTC. Its protein is CASSQGQLAGVGETQYF.

This clonotype was detected only a few times. The chain uses TRBV14 and TRBJ2-1, with a tentative D call TRBD1 (5 bases). Deletions cut 3 bases from V and 2 bases from J, with 11 bases between. The CDR3 extends over 15 amino acids. Germline V gene lookup returns CDR1 SGHDN and CDR2 FVKESK. CDR3 coding DNA: TGTGCCAGCAGCCAGATGGACAACCCCTACAATGAGCAGTTCTTC. It is translated as CASSQMDNPYNEQFF. The full variable domain, rest sourced from reference TRBV14 and TRBJ2-1, is EAGVTQFPSHSVIEKGQTVTLRCDPISGHDNLYWYRRVMGKEIKFLLHFVKESKQDESGMPNNRFLAERTGGTYSTLKVQPAELEDSGVYFCASSQMDNPYNEQFFGPGTRLTVL.

Remarks on this clonotype: A much more abundant neighbour one base away suggests this may be a read error. This chain connects TRBV5-6 to TRBJ1-2, with 7 bases lining up with TRBD1. This CDR3 is built from 14 residues. Germline V gene sequence: CDR1 SGHDT, CDR2 YYEEEE. The CDR3 coding sequence is TGTGCCGGCAGCTTCCAACAGGGGTACTATGGCTACACCTTC. Translation: CAGSFQQGYYGYTF.

Ten or more counts support this clonotype. One end of the junction does not line up with germline, which may come from a read error. The CDR3 sequence: CASSSLDLNTEAFF. In DNA form, the CDR3 reads TGTGCCAGCAGTTCTCTGGATCTGAACACTGAAGCTTTCTTT. The chain uses TRBV5-1 and TRBJ1-1; D not resolved. The CDR3 sequence is 14 residues long. Germline V gene lookup returns CDR1 SGHRS and CDR2 YFSETQ.

As for this clonotype: A read error may account for a junction end that differs from germline. V gene TRBV29-1 combines with J gene TRBJ1-4; D unresolved. The germline V gene has CDR1 SQVTM and CDR2 ANQGSEA. This CDR3 contains 12 residues. CDR3 nucleotide sequence: TGCAGCGTAAGGAGGGAGGATGAAAAACTGCTTTTT. Its protein is CSVRREDEKLLF.

The chain is built from TRBV20-1 and TRBJ1-2; tentative D call: TRBD1 (5 bases). The CDR3 runs to 14 residues. Trimming shortened V by 5 bases and J by 2 bases, and 15 bases separated the two germline ends. CDR1 DFQATT and CDR2 SNEGSKA come from the germline V gene (reference sequence). The CDR3, as DNA: TGCAGTGCTGGGGGAGGGCCCGTAAACTATGGCTACACCTTC. The encoded protein is CSAGGGPVNYGYTF.

This clonotype was seen repeatedly, ten times or more. The gene calls are TRBV20-1 and TRBJ1-2; no firm D call. This CDR3 spans 13 amino acids. Germline values: CDR1 DFQATT, CDR2 SNEGSKA (reference sequence). Trimming cost V 0 bases and J 0 bases, with 5 bases left between them. The CDR3, as DNA: TGCAGTGCTAGAGACACTTCTAACTATGGCTACACCTTC. Its translation: CSARDTSNYGYTF.

This clonotype was detected many times. V usage is TRBV3-1 and J usage is TRBJ2-5, with 10 bases fitting TRBD1. This CDR3 region has 14 residues. Trimming cost V 4 bases and J 5 bases; bases outside gene matches: 4. Germline assignment: CDR1 LGHDT and CDR2 YNNKEL (reference sequence). CDR3 coding DNA: TGTGCCAGCAGCCTGCGGGACAGGGGTGAGACCCAGTACTTC. This gives the protein CASSLRDRGETQYF.

A single count supports this clonotype. V gene TRBV14 combines with J gene TRBJ2-7; 11 bases line up with TRBD2. Trimming took 1 base from V and 0 from J; bases not matched to a gene: 11. Germline V gene lookup returns CDR1 SGHDN and CDR2 FVKESK. The CDR3 covers 19 residues. CDR3 amino acids: CASSQVSGTSGTSSYEQYF. The CDR3 DNA follows: TGTGCCAGCAGCCAAGTCTCCGGGACTAGCGGTACAAGCTCCTACGAGCAGTACTTC.

The sample holds many counts of this clonotype. The chain couples TRBV28 to TRBJ2-5, with D possibly matching TRBD2 (5 bases). Germline V CDR1 and CDR2: MDHEN, SYDVKM. Trimming stripped 5 bases from V and 0 bases from J, with 16 bases between. The CDR3 covers 16 residues. The CDR3 sequence: CASSRGNSGYQETQYF. CDR3 nucleotide sequence: TGTGCCAGCAGTCGGGGTAATTCCGGGTACCAAGAGACCCAGTACTTC.

With respect to this clonotype: With a much larger clone just one base away, this may be a read error. The rearrangement joins TRBV28 to TRBJ2-7; 8 positions match TRBD1. Looked up from germline, CDR1 is MDHEN and CDR2 is SYDVKM. This CDR3 contains 13 residues. CDR3 sequence: CASRWQGAGEQHF. For the CDR3, the DNA is TGTGCCAGCAGGTGGCAGGGGGCAGGCGAGCAGCACTTC.

This clonotype showed up just a few times. V is TRBV20-1 and J is TRBJ2-1; no clear D gene. V lost 3 bases, J lost 6 bases, and 12 bases lay in between. CDR3 size: 13 residues. Germline V CDR1 and CDR2: DFQATT, SNEGSKA (reference sequence). In nucleotides, the CDR3 is TGCAGTGCTAGTGCAATCGTGGGCAATGAGCAGTTCTTC. Its translation: CSASAIVGNEQFF.

Many counts were recorded for this clonotype. The chain links TRBV7-2 to TRBJ2-5, with D tentatively TRBD1 or TRBD2 (7 bases each). Germline CDR1 SGHTA, CDR2 FQGNSA. CDR3 length: 14 residues. Trimming took off 8 bases at V and 5 bases at J, with 18 bases between the two ends. CDR3 DNA sequence: TGTGCCAGCCAGGGGGGGGCAATGGGGGAGACCCAGTACTTC. This encodes CASQGGAMGETQYF.

This clonotype was observed many times. The chain carries TRBV28 and TRBJ1-1; D gene uncertain. CDR3 length equals 15 residues. Trimming shortened V by 5 bases and J by 1 base, and 14 bases separated the two germline ends. Germline values: CDR1 MDHEN, CDR2 SYDVKM. This CDR3 reads CASSRRGTSNTEAFF. CDR3 sequence (DNA): TGTGCCAGCAGTCGTCGTGGCACTTCGAACACTGAAGCTTTCTTT.

This clonotype was detected ten times or more. The V and J genes are TRBV19 and TRBJ2-7; 10 positions agree with TRBD2. The V gene's germline CDR1 is LNHDA and CDR2 SQIVND (reference sequence). V was clipped by 7 bases and J by 2 bases; unmatched bases: 5. The CDR3 has 14 amino acids. This CDR3 is CASTRTSGTYEQYF. DNA of the CDR3: TGTGCCAGTACCCGGACTAGCGGCACCTACGAGCAGTACTTC. Full variable domain (missing parts from reference TRBV19 and TRBJ2-7): DGGITQSPKYLFRKEGQNVTLSCEQNLNHDAMYWYRQDPGQGLRLIYYSQIVNDFQKGDIAEGYSVSREKKESFPLTVTSAQKNPTAFYLCASTRTSGTYEQYFGPGTRLTVT.

This clonotype was counted many times. The J gene is TRBJ1-5, the V gene TRBV7-2, with no clear D. In germline, CDR1 is SGHTA, CDR2 FQGNSA. This CDR3 is 16 amino acids long. V lost 2 bases and J lost 0, with 11 bases in between. The CDR3 coding sequence is TGTGCCAGCAGCTTATTCACGGGGATTAGCAATCAGCCCCAGCATTTT. Translation gives CASSLFTGISNQPQHF.